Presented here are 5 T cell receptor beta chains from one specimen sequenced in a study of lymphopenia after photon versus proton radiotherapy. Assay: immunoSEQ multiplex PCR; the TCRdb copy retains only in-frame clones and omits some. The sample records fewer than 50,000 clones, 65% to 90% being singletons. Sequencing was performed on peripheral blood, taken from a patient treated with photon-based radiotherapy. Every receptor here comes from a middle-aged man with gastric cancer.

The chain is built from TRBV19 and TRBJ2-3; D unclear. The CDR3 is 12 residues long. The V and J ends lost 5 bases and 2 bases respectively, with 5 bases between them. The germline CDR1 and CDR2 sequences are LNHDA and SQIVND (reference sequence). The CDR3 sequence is CASSSATDTQYF. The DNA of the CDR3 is TGTGCCAGTAGTTCGGCCACAGATACGCAGTATTTT.

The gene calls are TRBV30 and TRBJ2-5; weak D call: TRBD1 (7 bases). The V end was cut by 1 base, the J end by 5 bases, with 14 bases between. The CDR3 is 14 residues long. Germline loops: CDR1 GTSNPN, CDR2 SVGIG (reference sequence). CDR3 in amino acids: CAWSAGGGRETQYF. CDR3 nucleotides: TGTGCCTGGAGTGCAGGGGGAGGCAGGGAGACCCAGTACTTC.

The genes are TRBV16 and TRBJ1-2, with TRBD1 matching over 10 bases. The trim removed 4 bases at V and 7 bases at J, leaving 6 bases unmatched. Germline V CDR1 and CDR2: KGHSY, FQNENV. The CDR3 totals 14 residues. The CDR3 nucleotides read TGTGCCAGCAGCCCGGGACAGGGGACGGCTGGCTACACCTTC. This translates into CASSPGQGTAGYTF.

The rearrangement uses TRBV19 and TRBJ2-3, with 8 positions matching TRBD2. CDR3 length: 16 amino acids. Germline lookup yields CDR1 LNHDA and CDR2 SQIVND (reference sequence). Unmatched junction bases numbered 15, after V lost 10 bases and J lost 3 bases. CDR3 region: CATRGGGGPATDTQYF. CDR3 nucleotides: TGTGCCACCCGAGGTGGCGGGGGGCCTGCGACAGATACGCAGTATTTT. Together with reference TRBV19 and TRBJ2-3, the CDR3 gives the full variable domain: DGGITQSPKYLFRKEGQNVTLSCEQNLNHDAMYWYRQDPGQGLRLIYYSQIVNDFQKGDIAEGYSVSREKKESFPLTVTSAQKNPTAFYLCATRGGGGPATDTQYFGPGTRLTVL.

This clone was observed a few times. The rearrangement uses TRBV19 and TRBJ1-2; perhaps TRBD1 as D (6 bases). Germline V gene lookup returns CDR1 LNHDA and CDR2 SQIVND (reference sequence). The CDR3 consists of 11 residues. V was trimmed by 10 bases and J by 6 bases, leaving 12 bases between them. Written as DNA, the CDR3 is TGTGCCACCGAACAGGGACATGGCTACACCTTC. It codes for CATEQGHGYTF.